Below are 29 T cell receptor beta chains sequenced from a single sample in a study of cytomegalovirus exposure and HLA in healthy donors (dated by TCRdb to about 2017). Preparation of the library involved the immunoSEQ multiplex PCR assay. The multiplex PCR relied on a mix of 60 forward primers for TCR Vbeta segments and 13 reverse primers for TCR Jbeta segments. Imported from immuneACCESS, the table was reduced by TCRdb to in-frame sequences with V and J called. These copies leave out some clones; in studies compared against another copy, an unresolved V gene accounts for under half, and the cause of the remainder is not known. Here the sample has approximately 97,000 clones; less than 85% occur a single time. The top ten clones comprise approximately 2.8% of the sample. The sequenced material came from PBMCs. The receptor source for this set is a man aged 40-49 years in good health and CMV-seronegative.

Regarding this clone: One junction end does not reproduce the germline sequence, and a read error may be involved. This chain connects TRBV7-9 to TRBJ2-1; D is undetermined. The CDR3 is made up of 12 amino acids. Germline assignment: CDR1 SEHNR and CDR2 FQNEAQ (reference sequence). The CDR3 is CSSSLQYNEQFF. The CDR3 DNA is TGTTCCAGCAGCTTGCAGTACAATGAGCAGTTCTTC.

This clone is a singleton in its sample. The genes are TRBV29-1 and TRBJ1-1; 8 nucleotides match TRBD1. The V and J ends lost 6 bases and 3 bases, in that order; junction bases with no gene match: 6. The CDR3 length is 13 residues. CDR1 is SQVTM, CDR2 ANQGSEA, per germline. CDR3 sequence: CSVHRGSDTEAFF. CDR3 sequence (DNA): TGCAGCGTCCACAGGGGGTCGGACACTGAAGCTTTCTTT. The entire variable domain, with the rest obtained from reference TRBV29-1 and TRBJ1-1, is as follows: SAVISQKPSRDICQRGTSLTIQCQVDSQVTMMFWYRQQPGQSLTLIATANQGSEATYESGFVIDKFPISRPNLTFSTLTVSNMSPEDSSIYLCSVHRGSDTEAFFGQGTRLTVV.

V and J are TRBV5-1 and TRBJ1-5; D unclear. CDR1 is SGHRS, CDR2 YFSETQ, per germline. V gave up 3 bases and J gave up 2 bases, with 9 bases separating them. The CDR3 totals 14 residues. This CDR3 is CASSSGTGNQPQHF. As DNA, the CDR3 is TGCGCCAGCAGCTCAGGTACGGGCAATCAGCCCCAGCATTTT.

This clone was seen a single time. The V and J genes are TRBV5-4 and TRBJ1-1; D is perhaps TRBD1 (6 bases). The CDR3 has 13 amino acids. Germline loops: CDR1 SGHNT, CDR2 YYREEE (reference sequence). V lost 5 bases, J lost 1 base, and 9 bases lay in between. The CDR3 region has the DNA TGTGCCAGCAGATGGGACACGAACACTGAAGCTTTCTTT. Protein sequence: CASRWDTNTEAFF.

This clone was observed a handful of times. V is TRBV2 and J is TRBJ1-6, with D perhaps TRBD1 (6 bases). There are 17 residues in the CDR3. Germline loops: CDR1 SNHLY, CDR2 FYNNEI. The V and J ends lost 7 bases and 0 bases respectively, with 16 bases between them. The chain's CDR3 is CASTEAGGGSYNSPLHF. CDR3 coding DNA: TGTGCCAGCACCGAGGCGGGAGGGGGCTCCTATAATTCACCCCTCCACTTT.

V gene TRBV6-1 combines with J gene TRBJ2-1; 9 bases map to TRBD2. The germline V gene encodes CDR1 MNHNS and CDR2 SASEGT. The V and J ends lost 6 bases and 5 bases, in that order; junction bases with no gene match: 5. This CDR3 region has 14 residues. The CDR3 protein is CASSRRGGHNEQFF. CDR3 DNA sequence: TGTGCCAGCAGCCGGCGGGGGGGCCACAATGAGCAGTTCTTC.

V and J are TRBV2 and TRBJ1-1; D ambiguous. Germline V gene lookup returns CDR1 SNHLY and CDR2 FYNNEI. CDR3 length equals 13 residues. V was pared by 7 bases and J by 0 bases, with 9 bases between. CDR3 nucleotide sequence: TGTGCCAGCACGAGAGACATGAACACTGAAGCTTTCTTT. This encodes CASTRDMNTEAFF.

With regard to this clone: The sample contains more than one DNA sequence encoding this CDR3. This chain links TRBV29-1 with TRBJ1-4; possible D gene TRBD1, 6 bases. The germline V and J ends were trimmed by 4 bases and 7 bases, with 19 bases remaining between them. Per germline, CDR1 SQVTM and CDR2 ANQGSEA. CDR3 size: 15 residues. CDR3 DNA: TGCAGCGTTGGGGACACGGGGGGCCTCGTTGAAAAACTGTTTTTT. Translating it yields CSVGDTGGLVEKLFF.

Here the CDR3 reads CASSLVQGEGYTF. CDR3 DNA: TGTGCCAGCAGCTTGGTTCAGGGGGAGGGCTACACCTTC. This sequence joins TRBV5-4 and TRBJ1-2, with TRBD1 matching over 7 bases. V lost 0 bases, J lost 8 bases, and 4 bases stayed unmatched. CDR3 length equals 13 residues. Germline V lookup: CDR1 SGHNT, CDR2 YYREEE (reference sequence).

The DNA for the CDR3 is TGTGCCAGCAGTTACAAGATGACAGGGTTTAATCAGCCCCAGCATTTT. Amino acid sequence: CASSYKMTGFNQPQHF. This chain connects TRBV6-5 to TRBJ1-5; 7 nucleotides align to TRBD1. V gave up 2 bases and J gave up 4 bases; unmatched junction bases: 8. CDR3 length equals 16 residues. CDR1 and CDR2 (germline): MNHEY, SVGAGI.

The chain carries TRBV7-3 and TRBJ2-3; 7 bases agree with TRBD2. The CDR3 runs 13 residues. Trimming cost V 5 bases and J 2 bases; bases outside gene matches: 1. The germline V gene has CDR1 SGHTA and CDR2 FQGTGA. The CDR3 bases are TGTGCCAGCAGCAGGGACTACACAGATACGCAGTATTTT. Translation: CASSRDYTDTQYF.

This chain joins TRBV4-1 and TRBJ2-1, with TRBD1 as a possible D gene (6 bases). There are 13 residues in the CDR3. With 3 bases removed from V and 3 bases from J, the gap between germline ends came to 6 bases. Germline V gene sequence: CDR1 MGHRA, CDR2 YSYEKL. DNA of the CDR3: TGCGCCAGCAGCCAGGACAGCTACAATGAGCAGTTCTTC. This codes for CASSQDSYNEQFF.

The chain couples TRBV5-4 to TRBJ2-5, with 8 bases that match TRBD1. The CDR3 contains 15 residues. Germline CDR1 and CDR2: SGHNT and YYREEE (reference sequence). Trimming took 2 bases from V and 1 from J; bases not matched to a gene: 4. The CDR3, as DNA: TGTGCCAGCAGCTTCCGACAGGGGCGCCAAGAGACCCAGTACTTC. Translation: CASSFRQGRQETQYF.

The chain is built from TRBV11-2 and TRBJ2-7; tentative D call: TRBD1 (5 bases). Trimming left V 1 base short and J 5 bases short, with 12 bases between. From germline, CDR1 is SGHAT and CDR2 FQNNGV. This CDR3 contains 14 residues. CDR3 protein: CASSLGAGINEQYF. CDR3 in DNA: TGTGCCAGCAGCTTAGGGGCAGGGATCAACGAGCAGTACTTC.

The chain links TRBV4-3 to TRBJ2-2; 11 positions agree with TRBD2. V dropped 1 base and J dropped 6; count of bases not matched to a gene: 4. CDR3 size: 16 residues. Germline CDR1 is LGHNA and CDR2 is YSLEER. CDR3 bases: TGCGCCAGCAGCCAAGGTCTAGCGGGGGGACCCGGGGAGCTGTTTTTT. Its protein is CASSQGLAGGPGELFF.

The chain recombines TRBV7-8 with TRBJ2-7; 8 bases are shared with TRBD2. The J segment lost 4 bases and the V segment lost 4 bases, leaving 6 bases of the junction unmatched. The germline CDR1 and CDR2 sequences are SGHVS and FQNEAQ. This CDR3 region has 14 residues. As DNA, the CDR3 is TGTGCCAGCAGCTCTGGCGGCGGGGGGTACGAGCAGTACTTC. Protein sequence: CASSSGGGGYEQYF.

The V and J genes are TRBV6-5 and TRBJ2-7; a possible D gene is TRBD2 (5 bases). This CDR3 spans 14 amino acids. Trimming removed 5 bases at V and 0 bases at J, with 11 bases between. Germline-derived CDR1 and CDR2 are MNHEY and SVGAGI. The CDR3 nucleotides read TGTGCCAGCAGTCCCCGGACTTCCTCCTACGAGCAGTACTTC. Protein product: CASSPRTSSYEQYF.

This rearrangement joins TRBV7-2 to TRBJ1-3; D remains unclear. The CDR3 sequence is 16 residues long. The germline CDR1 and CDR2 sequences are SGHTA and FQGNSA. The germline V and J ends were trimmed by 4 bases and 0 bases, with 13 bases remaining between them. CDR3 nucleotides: TGTGCCAGCAGCTCCTCGGGAGGCCCCTCTGGAAACACCATATATTTT. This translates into CASSSSGGPSGNTIYF.

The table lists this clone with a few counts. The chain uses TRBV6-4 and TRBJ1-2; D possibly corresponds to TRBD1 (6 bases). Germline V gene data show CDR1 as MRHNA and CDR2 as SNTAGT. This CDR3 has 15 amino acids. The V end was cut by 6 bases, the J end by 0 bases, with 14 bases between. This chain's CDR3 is CASRGDTYPNYGYTF. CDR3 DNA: TGTGCCAGCAGGGGGGACACTTATCCTAACTATGGCTACACCTTC.

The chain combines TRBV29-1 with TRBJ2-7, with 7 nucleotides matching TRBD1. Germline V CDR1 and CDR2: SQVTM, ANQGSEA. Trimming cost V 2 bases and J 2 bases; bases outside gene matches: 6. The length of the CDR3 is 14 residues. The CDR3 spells CSVERQGNAYEQYF. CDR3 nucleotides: TGCAGCGTTGAAAGACAGGGAAATGCCTACGAGCAGTACTTC.

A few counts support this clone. CDR3: CASTQLSSGTDTQYF. CDR3 nucleotides: TGTGCCAGCACCCAGTTGTCTAGCGGCACAGATACGCAGTATTTT. The rearrangement uses TRBV7-8 and TRBJ2-3, with D perhaps TRBD2 (6 bases). This CDR3 spans 15 amino acids. V was clipped by 7 bases and J by 1 base, with 15 bases between them. Germline assignment: CDR1 SGHVS and CDR2 FQNEAQ.

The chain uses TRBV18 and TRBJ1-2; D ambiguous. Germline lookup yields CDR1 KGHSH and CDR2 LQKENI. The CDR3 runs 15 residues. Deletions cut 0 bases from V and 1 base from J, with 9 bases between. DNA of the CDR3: TGTGCCAGCTCACCACCGATGAGACTTAACTATGGCTACACCTTC. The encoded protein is CASSPPMRLNYGYTF. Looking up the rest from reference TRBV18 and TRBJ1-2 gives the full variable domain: NAGVMQNPRHLVRRRGQEARLRCSPMKGHSHVYWYRQLPEEGLKFMVYLQKENIIDESGMPKERFSAEFPKEGPSILRIQQVVRGDSAAYFCASSPPMRLNYGYTFGSGTRLTVV.

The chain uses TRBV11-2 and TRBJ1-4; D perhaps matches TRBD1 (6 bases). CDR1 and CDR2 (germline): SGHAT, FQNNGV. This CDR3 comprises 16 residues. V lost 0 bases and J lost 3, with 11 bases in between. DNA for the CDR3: TGTGCCAGCAGCTTAGACACAGGGTACTCTAATGAAAAACTGTTTTTT. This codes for CASSLDTGYSNEKLFF.

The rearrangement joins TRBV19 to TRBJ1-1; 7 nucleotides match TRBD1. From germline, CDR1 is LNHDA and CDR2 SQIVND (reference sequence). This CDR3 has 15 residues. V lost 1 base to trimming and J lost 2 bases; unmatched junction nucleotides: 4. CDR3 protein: CASSIGPGGNTEAFF. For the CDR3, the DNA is TGTGCCAGTAGTATAGGTCCAGGGGGAAACACTGAAGCTTTCTTT.

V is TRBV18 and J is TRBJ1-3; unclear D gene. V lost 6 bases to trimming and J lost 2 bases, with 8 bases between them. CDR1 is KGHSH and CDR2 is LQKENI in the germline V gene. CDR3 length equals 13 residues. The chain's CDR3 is CASSPGTGNTIYF. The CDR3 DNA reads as TGTGCCAGCTCGCCGGGGACTGGAAACACCATATATTTT.

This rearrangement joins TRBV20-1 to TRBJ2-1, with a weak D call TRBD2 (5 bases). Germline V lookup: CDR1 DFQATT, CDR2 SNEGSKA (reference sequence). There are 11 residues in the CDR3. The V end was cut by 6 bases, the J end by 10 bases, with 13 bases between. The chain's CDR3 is CSATVEDEQFF. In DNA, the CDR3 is TGCAGTGCAACGGTGGAGGACGAGCAGTTCTTC.

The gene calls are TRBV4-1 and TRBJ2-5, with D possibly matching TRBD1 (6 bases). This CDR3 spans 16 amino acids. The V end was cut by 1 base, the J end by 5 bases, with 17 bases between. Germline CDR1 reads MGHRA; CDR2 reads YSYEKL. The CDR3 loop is CASSQGQGNIGETQYF. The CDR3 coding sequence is TGCGCCAGCAGCCAAGGCCAGGGGAATATTGGGGAGACCCAGTACTTC.

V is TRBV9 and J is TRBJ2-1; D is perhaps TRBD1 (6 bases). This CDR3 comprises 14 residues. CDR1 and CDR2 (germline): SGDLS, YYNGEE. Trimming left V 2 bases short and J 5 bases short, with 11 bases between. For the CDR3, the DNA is TGTGCCAGCAGCGTCGGGACACCGAACAATGAGCAGTTCTTC. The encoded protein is CASSVGTPNNEQFF.

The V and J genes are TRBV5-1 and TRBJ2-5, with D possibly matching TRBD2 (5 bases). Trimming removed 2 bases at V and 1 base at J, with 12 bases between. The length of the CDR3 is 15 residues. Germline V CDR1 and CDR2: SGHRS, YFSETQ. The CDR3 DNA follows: TGCGCCAGCAGCTTCTCGGGGTCCAGCCAAGAGACCCAGTACTTC. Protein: CASSFSGSSQETQYF.